This TCR beta chain is from a study of spatial heterogeneity in lung cancer (dated by TCRdb to about 2019). For the study in its entirety: The donors were about 65 patients from the lung TRACERx cohort who had early-stage, untreated non-small cell lung cancer. TCR repertoire features were related to nonsynonymous mutation counts determined by whole-exome sequencing of tumor tissue. Beta-chain transcripts were consistently detected in greater numbers than alpha-chain transcripts, which likely reflects a higher abundance of beta-chain transcripts. In the raw uncorrected reads, each unique combination of TCR and UMI appeared on average more than ten times. TCR alpha and beta repertoires were quantitatively compared across multiple tumor regions, matched nontumor lung and blood in non-small cell lung cancer. Follow-up PBMC samples were sequenced whenever available, and the median time to follow-up was 2 to 3 years after resection. At surgery, both alpha and beta chains were TCR-sequenced in 220 tumor regions, about 61 matched nontumor lung samples and a few dozen PBMC samples.

Receptors were amplified or captured by 5' RACE. Sequencing relied on a NextSeq 500. To allow correction of PCR and sequencing errors, the TCR library protocol tagged every TCR cDNA molecule with a unique molecular identifier. The source study handled its data this way. TCR identification, UMI-based error correction and CDR3 extraction were all carried out with Decombinator tools. TCRs above a frequency of 2 per 1,000, corresponding to the top 1% of the tumor frequency distribution, were defined as expanded. Each repertoire was subsampled 100 times to 5,000 TCRs, after which Renyi diversity was computed with the R vegan package. CDR3 similarity networks were constructed using string-kernel similarity of amino acid triplets, with links drawn between CDR3s whose pairwise similarity was above 0.82. Using fastp at Q25 and MiXCR, TCRdb reprocessed the public reads and kept productive beta chains. Every CDR3 protein is listed once, alongside the most common genes and DNA of its rows. TCRdb, not the original authors, processed these V and J calls. The sample table lists around 100,000 distinct CDR3 sequences, less than 14% of them with a count of one. 20% to 25% of the sample goes to the ten largest clones.

The time point tag for this specimen amounts to: blood at routine non-recurrence follow-up after resection. Whole RNA extracted from tumor and nontumor lung tissue, or from cryopreserved PBMC samples, was used for TCR sequencing without cell sorting. Only patients with enough RNA available from two or more tumor regions were chosen for TCR sequencing. With regard to this clonotype: Its cognate antigen has yet to be identified. Base qualities are not provided; no much larger clone lies one nucleotide away.

Looking up the germline V gene yields CDR1 KGHDR and CDR2 SFDVKD. Measured from the cysteine to the phenylalanine, the CDR3 is 14 residues long. The DNA shown is the 42-base CDR3, in frame from base 1. V was cut back by 8 bases and J by 0 bases, leaving a gap of 9 bases between them. Paper-wide results and their limitations: Ubiquitous expanded tumor TCRs were found in blood more often at tumor resection than at routine follow-up. Confirming at a functional level the hypothesis that regional TCRs recognize regional mutations was considered to require additional single-cell paired TCR alpha and beta sequencing. Only approximately 14 patients were included in the comparisons of baseline and follow-up blood repertoires.

The chain is encoded by TRBV24-1 joined to TRBJ2-2; TRBD1 is a weak D gene call, 6 bases matching. Sequencing used PBMCs, obtained at follow-up. The clonotype was recovered from a female donor with early-stage non-small cell lung cancer. The DNA sequence is TGTGCCACCAAAGGACAGCCGAACACCGGGGAGCTGTTTTTT. Its amino acids are CATKGQPNTGELFF.